A selection of T cell receptor beta chains follows, all from one sample in a study of blood T cell repertoires in COVID-19. Measured with immunoSEQ multiplex PCR; TCRdb has only the in-frame clones, and not every one. Among around 160,000 clones listed, around 89% were seen once. Sequencing was carried out using peripheral blood. All receptors derive from a young man with COVID-19, enrolled during active disease. CDR3s include the opening cysteine and the closing phenylalanine or tryptophan. The order of the fields is D gene, J gene, clone size, V gene, CDR3 DNA, CDR3 protein. The D gene is left open where the match is weak. Clone sizes are given selectively: once, few, many, or a class where the clone is expanded.

TRBD1	TRBJ1-6	-	TRBV7-9	TGTGCCAGCAGAGACGGACAGGGAACTAATTCACCCCTCCACTTT	CASRDGQGTNSPLHF
TRBD1	TRBJ2-3	-	TRBV27	TGTGCCAGCAGGAGACAGGGGTCAGCAGATACGCAGTATTTT	CASRRQGSADTQYF
-	TRBJ2-3	-	TRBV27	TGTGCCAGCAGTGAATCTCCCGGGAACCCACAAGATACGCAGTATTTT	CASSESPGNPQDTQYF
-	TRBJ1-2	-	TRBV7-6	TGTGCCAGCAGCTTAGCCCCAGGCGCTAACTATGGCTACACCTTC	CASSLAPGANYGYTF
TRBD2	TRBJ2-7	-	TRBV4-1	TGCGCCAGCAGCCAACTAGCGGGAGGCCTTATTGTCGGCGAGCAGTACTTC	CASSQLAGGLIVGEQYF
TRBD2	TRBJ2-1	-	TRBV27	TGTGCCAGCAGTCTACTAGCGGGGGCCTACAGTGAGCAGTTCTTC	CASSLLAGAYSEQFF
-	TRBJ2-1	-	TRBV3-1/TRBV3-2	TGTGCCAGCAGCCCGAACCCAGGGCGCCACAATGAGCAGTTCTTC	CASSPNPGRHNEQFF
-	TRBJ2-7	-	TRBV7-2	TGTGCCAGCAGCCCTTGGGGGGGCAGGGAGTACTTC	CASSPWGGREYF
-	TRBJ1-5	few	TRBV28	TGTGCCAGCAGTTTTTCGGGGACCCAGCATTTT	CASSFSGTQHF
-	TRBJ1-1	-	TRBV3-1/TRBV3-2	TGTGCCAGCAGCCGAGGTTCGGCTGAAGCTTTCTTT	CASSRGSAEAFF
-	TRBJ2-3	-	TRBV6-5	TGTGCCAGCAGTTACGAGGGCGCGGTTACAGATACGCAGTATTTT	CASSYEGAVTDTQYF
-	TRBJ1-2	-	TRBV5-6	TGTGCCAGCAGCTTGGGACAGTACTATGGCTACACCTTC	CASSLGQYYGYTF
TRBD2	TRBJ2-1	-	TRBV19	TGTGCCAGTAGGCTTAGCGGGGATGCCTATGTTGAGCAGTTCTTC	CASRLSGDAYVEQFF
TRBD2	TRBJ2-3	few	TRBV15	TGTGCCACCAGCAGAGAACCTAGCGGGTACACAGATACGCAGTATTTT	CATSREPSGYTDTQYF
TRBD1	TRBJ1-1	-	TRBV7-9	TGTGCCAGCAGTTCGACAGGGGGCAGGGGCACTGAAGCTTTCTTT	CASSSTGGRGTEAFF
-	TRBJ2-7	few	TRBV9	TGTGCCAGCAGCGCCGGTATCGACGGGACCTACGAGCAGTACTTC	CASSAGIDGTYEQYF
TRBD2	TRBJ2-3	-	TRBV9	TGTGCCAGCAGCGTCACCCCAGCGGGAGGCACAGATACGCAGTATTTT	CASSVTPAGGTDTQYF
-	TRBJ1-1	-	TRBV2	TGTGCCAGCAGAAAGACAGCAAACACTGAAGCTTTCTTT	CASRKTANTEAFF
TRBD1	TRBJ1-6	-	TRBV15	TGTGCCACCAGCAGAGATGGACAGGCGATCTATAATTCACCCCTCCACTTT	CATSRDGQAIYNSPLHF
TRBD2	TRBJ2-5	once	TRBV29-1	TGCAGCGTTGAAGGCGGGAGAGGCCAAGAGACCCAGTACTTC	CSVEGGRGQETQYF
-	TRBJ1-3	-	TRBV6-1	TGTGCCAGCAGTGAATTATTCCCAGGGAGAAACACCATATATTTT	CASSELFPGRNTIYF
TRBD2	TRBJ2-7	few	TRBV4-1	TGCGCCAGCAGCCCCCGGGAGGGCCGCGAGCAGTACTTC	CASSPREGREQYF
TRBD2	TRBJ2-3	-	TRBV27	TGTGCCAGCAGTGCCCGGACTAGCCTTAGCACAGATACGCAGTATTTT	CASSARTSLSTDTQYF
-	TRBJ2-7	-	TRBV11-2	TGTGCCAGCAGCTTACGGCGGAGGGACGAGCAGTACTTC	CASSLRRRDEQYF
-	TRBJ2-7	-	TRBV27	TGTGCCAGCAGTTTATCTTCTAGCTCCTACGAGCAGTACTTC	CASSLSSSSYEQYF
TRBD1	TRBJ2-7	-	TRBV11-2	TGTGCCAGCAGCTCCTACCGGGACAGGGGACGCTACGAGCAGTACTTC	CASSSYRDRGRYEQYF
TRBD2	TRBJ2-7	-	TRBV5-1	TGCGCCAGCAGCCCCGGGGGGGACTCCTACGAGCAGTACTTC	CASSPGGDSYEQYF
TRBD2	TRBJ2-7	-	TRBV6-5	TGTGCCAGCAGTTCGGGACTAGCGGGAGGGTTATACGAGCAGTACTTC	CASSSGLAGGLYEQYF
-	TRBJ1-5	-	TRBV7-2	TGTGCCAGCAGCTTAGTCGCAGGGATGACGAGCAATCAGCCCCAGCATTTT	CASSLVAGMTSNQPQHF
-	TRBJ1-1	-	TRBV6-5	TGTGCAACGCAAGACCCGGGACATATGAACACTGAAGCTTTCTTT	CATQDPGHMNTEAFF
TRBD2	TRBJ2-7	once	TRBV10-3	TGTGCCATCAGCTTGACTAGCGGGGGAGCCTACGAGCAGTACTTC	CAISLTSGGAYEQYF
TRBD2	TRBJ2-1	-	TRBV2	TGTGCCAGCAGACCCCTAGCGGGAGGGCCCTTTGAGCAGTTCTTC	CASRPLAGGPFEQFF
-	TRBJ2-7	-	TRBV6-2/TRBV6-3	TGTGCCAGCAGTTCCCCCGCGAGATTCACTAGTTACGAGCAGTACTTC	CASSSPARFTSYEQYF
TRBD1	TRBJ2-2	-	TRBV3-1/TRBV3-2	TGTGCCAGCAGCCAAGGGACAGGGGGCTACACCGGGGAGCTGTTTTTT	CASSQGTGGYTGELFF
-	TRBJ2-7	-	TRBV19	TGTGCCAGTAGTCCAGGCGGGGGACACTCCTACGAGCAGTACTTC	CASSPGGGHSYEQYF
TRBD2	TRBJ2-7	-	TRBV27	TGTGCCAGCAGTCCGCGACTAGCGGGAGGGGTTCCTAACGAGCAGTACTTC	CASSPRLAGGVPNEQYF
TRBD2	TRBJ2-1	-	TRBV6-1	TGTGCCAGCAGTGACGGCGGGAGCTCCTACAATGAGCAGTTCTTC	CASSDGGSSYNEQFF
TRBD1	TRBJ1-2	-	TRBV7-2	TGTGCCAGCAGCACACCAGGGGGCTATGGCTACACCTTC	CASSTPGGYGYTF
-	TRBJ1-1	-	TRBV20-1	TGCAGTGCTAGCCGTAGTGAAGCTTTCTTT	CSASRSEAFF
TRBD1	TRBJ2-4	once	TRBV5-1	TGCGCCAGCAGCTCTCAGGGGACAGGGAACCCCCACCCAGCCAAAAACATTCAGTACTTC	CASSSQGTGNPHPAKNIQYF
-	TRBJ1-1	-	TRBV6-2/TRBV6-3	TGTGCCAGCAGTACTAACCGGGGGGCGATCACTGAAGCTTTCTTT	CASSTNRGAITEAFF
TRBD2	TRBJ2-3	-	TRBV5-1	TGCGCCAGCAGCCGTACTAGCGGAAGGGCAGATACGCAGTATTTT	CASSRTSGRADTQYF
TRBD1	TRBJ1-2	-	TRBV5-6	TGTGCCAGCAGCTACCGGGACAGGGATCCTGAAGGCTACACCTTC	CASSYRDRDPEGYTF
-	TRBJ2-1	-	TRBV7-8	TGTGCCAGCAGCTTAATTGCGGGTACCTTCAATGAGCAGTTCTTC	CASSLIAGTFNEQFF
-	TRBJ1-4	-	TRBV19	TGTGCCAGTAGTATGTCCGGCAGGGCGGGGGAAAAACTGCTTTTT	CASSMSGRAGEKLLF
-	TRBJ1-2	once	TRBV11-2	TGTGCCAGCAGCTACCCAGGGGACTATGGCTACACCTTC	CASSYPGDYGYTF
-	TRBJ2-1	-	TRBV11-2	TGTGCCAGCAGCTTAGAGAGGACGGGAGGGGGCCTCAATGAGCAGTTCTTC	CASSLERTGGGLNEQFF
-	TRBJ2-1	-	TRBV10-3	TGTGCCATCAGTGATCTCTTAAAGGGGGATACCTACAATGAGCAGTTCTTC	CAISDLLKGDTYNEQFF
-	TRBJ1-2	-	TRBV15	TGTGCCACCAGCAGAGATTCAAATGGCTACACCTTC	CATSRDSNGYTF
TRBD1	TRBJ1-2	-	TRBV19	TGTGCCAGTAGTATACGCCAGGGGGTCACCTATGGCTACACCTTC	CASSIRQGVTYGYTF